This T cell receptor beta chain was captured by sequencing in a study of CD8+ T cells in alopecia areata. Study at large: People stayed on tofacitinib for 6 to 18 months, then stopped the drug for 6 months. Study-level results: Tofacitinib yielded significantly lower scalp clonality and fewer expanded CD8+ clones among the top 100. Researchers report lesional scalp, most notably alopecia totalis/universalis, outstripped normal scalp in clonality.

To note about this clone: What it binds is not known.

This CDR3 is built from 15 residues. Looked up from germline, CDR1 is MNHNS and CDR2 is SASEGT. Germline trimming cut 5 bases from V and 2 bases from J; bases unmatched to any gene: 6. Treatment indicated: oral pan-JAK inhibitor, 5-10 mg twice daily. Individuals with alopecia areata gave both lesional scalp punch biopsies and peripheral blood for collection. cDNA prepared by RNA extraction and subsequent reverse transcription served as the template for sequencing. Method: immunoSEQ multiplex PCR; TCRdb's copy keeps in-frame clones and lacks some. There are some 190,000 clones in the sample; 66% occur only once, and 0.95% to 1.5% lies in the top ten.

Source: CD4+ T cells sorted from blood, taken at approximately week 42, from a patient treated with tofacitinib. The receptor comes from a human donor with alopecia areata. The chain uses TRBV6-1 and TRBJ2-3; 8 nucleotides align to TRBD1. The CDR3 region has the DNA TGTGCCAGCAGTTCGACAGGGGCTATCACAGATACGCAGTATTTT. It encodes CASSSTGAITDTQYF.